This TCR beta chain was sequenced during a study of OX40 agonist ivuxolimab in advanced cancers. Study-wide context: Patients were roughly 81% male with ages roughly 20 to 90, mean about 60. Overall study results and limits: Among the nonresponders, some also had low normalized T-cell clonal expansion.

Clones were read by immunoSEQ multiplex PCR, and TCRdb kept only the in-frame ones, dropping some. The table has fewer than 80,000 clones, about 85% seen once; the top ten hold about 0.83%. With 4 bases removed from V and 6 bases from J, the gap between germline ends came to 18 bases. Germline V gives CDR1 SGHTA, CDR2 FQGTGA. This CDR3 spans 16 amino acids. About this clone itself: Antigen specificity is unknown.

Exclusion applied to patients with autoimmune disease history or systemic immunosuppression. The rearrangement uses TRBV7-3 and TRBJ2-2; the D gene could be TRBD1 or TRBD2 (7 bases each). The specimen comprised CD4+ or CD8+ T cells sorted from blood, sampled in a trial of the OX40 agonist ivuxolimab. This receptor was identified in an adult with an advanced solid tumor such as melanoma, head and neck, liver or kidney cancer. The CDR3 loop reads CASSSRQGGFAGELFF. The CDR3 DNA follows: TGTGCCAGCAGCTCCCGGCAGGGGGGGTTCGCCGGGGAGCTGTTTTTT.